The source of this T cell receptor (beta chain) is a study of cytomegalovirus exposure and HLA in healthy donors. Worth noting for this clone: Its matching antigen is unknown.

V was shortened by 0 bases and J by 4 bases, with 11 bases between the two germline ends. CDR1 and CDR2 from the germline V gene are SGDLS and YYNGEE. The CDR3 length is 14 residues. Primers included in the PCR were 60 Vbeta and 13 Jbeta primers. Profiling relied on immunoSEQ multiplex PCR, and the TCRdb table lists in-frame clones only, not all of them. The sample includes 160,000 or so clones, 80% to 85% seen only once; the top ten take roughly 1.9%. Study-wide findings and caveats: A highly shared variant cluster was judged a likely technical artifact.

The source is a man aged 18 to 30 in good health and CMV-seronegative. The sequenced material came from PBMCs. The chain links TRBV9 to TRBJ2-7; tentative D call: TRBD1 (5 bases). The DNA for the CDR3 is TGTGCCAGCAGCGTAGGTTCAGGGTCTTACGAGCAGTACTTC. Translating it yields CASSVGSGSYEQYF. Complete variable domain (other parts from reference TRBV9 and TRBJ2-7): DSGVTQTPKHLITATGQRVTLRCSPRSGDLSVYWYQQSLDQGLQFLIQYYNGEERAKGNILERFSAQQFPDLHSELNLSSLELGDSALYFCASSVGSGSYEQYFGPGTRLTVT.